One T cell receptor (beta chain) is described in this entry. This clone was observed a handful of times. What this receptor recognizes is not known. The sample holds no much larger clone one base away, and base qualities are not on file. Each collaborating institution followed its own protocols to collect whole blood in K2EDTA tubes. For TCRbeta analysis, collaborators shipped samples as frozen whole blood, isolated PBMCs, or DNA extracted from either of those sample types. The immunoSEQ Assay, a bias-controlled multiplex PCR, was used to amplify TCRbeta CDR3 regions from genomic DNA. As for the original processing: The number of nucleated cells in each sample was estimated from the amplification of reference gene primers within the assay. Sequence reads were collapsed and filtered to measure the absolute abundance of every unique TCRbeta CDR3 rearrangement. For each sample, productive Simpson clonality was calculated as the square root of Simpson's diversity index across productive rearrangements. TCRdb obtained this table from immuneACCESS and retained in-frame rearrangements with V and J assigned. These tables miss some clones; where compared with another copy, unresolved V genes account for less than half of the shortfall, and the remainder is unexplained. V and J calls and clone size are as listed in that table; D and trimming were resolved from the DNA. Present in this sample are roughly 190,000 clones, around 86% of which were seen just once. The ten largest clones add up to under 7.5% of the sample.

Here V drops 4 bases and J drops 9 bases, and the junction holds 9 bases not matched to any gene. Including the terminal cysteine and phenylalanine, the CDR3 comprises 14 residues. The only DNA kept is the CDR3, 42 bases in frame from the first base. The germline V gene encodes CDR1 KGHSH and CDR2 LQKENI. This specimen belongs to a study of blood T cell repertoires in COVID-19 (dated by TCRdb to about 2020). As for the study more broadly: Samples from collaborators originated in the United States, Italy and Spain and spanned both the acute and convalescent phases of COVID-19. The material from the prospective study consisted of cDNA or gDNA derived from T cells, B-cell-depleted T cells, or PBMCs. Subjects who had been exposed to COVID-19, were actively infected with it, or had recovered from it provided the deeply sampled blood TCRbeta repertoires that made up the dataset. The repertoires were released in a freely available public database intended as a resource for research on the immune response to SARS-CoV-2. The samples were drawn from two sources: the first 160 participants of the ongoing ImmuneRACE study, and 1,000 to 1,500 subjects contributed by 6 global collaborators. Nearly every sample came with metadata listing a de-identified subject ID, COVID-19 status, age in years and sex. Where HLA class I and class II types were available, the types were taken from metadata supplied by the sample provider, not from assay-based typing. General study outcomes and caveats: How much clinical and demographic metadata was included differed by source and by participant, and the metadata was provided uncurated.

Sequenced: peripheral blood. The chain was built from TRBV18 and TRBJ2-1; 7 bases in the middle match TRBD1. This sequence was found in a woman aged 40 to 55 with acute or convalescent COVID-19. The sequenced DNA: TGTGCCAGCTCACGCGACAGGGTAATGGGTGAGCAGTTCTTC. It translates as CASSRDRVMGEQFF.